This paragraph reports one T cell receptor beta chain. The antigen is unknown. Expressed TCRB transcripts were sequenced, since all the RNA that had been isolated was reverse transcribed. Generated by immunoSEQ multiplex PCR, the TCRdb table keeps only in-frame clones and is missing some. Found here are hundreds of thousands of clones, roughly 12% of them singletons; the top ten hold 0.022%. J was trimmed by 4 bases and V by 2 bases; bases with no gene match: 5. The CDR3 has 15 amino acids. The germline gives CDR1 MNHNS, CDR2 SASEGT. This entry belongs to a study of beta chain features in type 1 diabetes. Study-wide background: No age, gender or cell yield differences were seen between patients and healthy donors. General study points: Short templates might get an advantage during PCR, and this would be equal in patients and controls. Type 1 diabetes patients had TCRB CDR3s that were shorter (moderately but significantly so) in all four CD4+ subsets. Patients showed naive, central memory and Treg TCRB repertoires that appeared more similar than those of healthy donors. Reduced insertions and increased deletions marked VDJ junctions in type 1 diabetes patients.

The TCR was taken from a man aged 18 to 30 with type 1 diabetes. The J gene is TRBJ1-1, the V gene TRBV6-1; TRBD1 aligns across 9 bases. The sample comprised naive CD4+ T cells from blood. CDR3 sequence reads: CASSEPGQGPTEAFF. The CDR3 DNA reads as TGTGCCAGCAGTGAACCGGGACAGGGCCCCACTGAAGCTTTCTTT.